This is a list of T cell receptor beta chains from one sample in a study of control samples from healthy donors and cancer patients. Libraries were prepared by immunoSEQ multiplex PCR; TCRdb keeps only in-frame clonotypes and omits some of them. This table has some 120,000 clones, around 93% appearing once. The sequenced sample consisted of blood. Every receptor here comes from a young man in good health. The CDR3 runs from the conserved cysteine through the conserved F or W. Fields, in order: J gene, clone size, V gene, D gene, CDR3 DNA, CDR3 protein. The D gene is left open where the match is weak. Clone size is stated in some rows and not others, as once, few, many or a class when expanded.

>TRBJ1-2|NA|TRBV5-4|TRBD1
TGTGCCAGCAGCGGAACCAGGGGGCACTATGGCTACACCTTC
CASSGTRGHYGYTF
>TRBJ1-3|NA|TRBV12-5|NA
TGTGCTAGTGGTTTGGGTGGAAACACCATATATTTT
CASGLGGNTIYF
>TRBJ2-1|NA|TRBV11-2|TRBD2
TGTGCCAGCAGGGAGGGACTAGCCCGCAATGAGCAGTTCTTC
CASREGLARNEQFF
>TRBJ1-6|NA|TRBV6-4|NA
TGTGCCAGCAGTGAGTCCGTAAATTCACCCCTCCACTTT
CASSESVNSPLHF
>TRBJ2-2|NA|TRBV19|NA
TGTGCCAGTAGAAAGGGGGGGTTAAACACCGGGGAGCTGTTTTTT
CASRKGGLNTGELFF
>TRBJ1-1|NA|TRBV11-2|TRBD1
TGTGCCAGCAGACTCGGACAGGGAAAGCCCAATGACAACACTGAAGCTTTCTTT
CASRLGQGKPNDNTEAFF
>TRBJ1-1|NA|TRBV2|NA
TGTGCCAGCAGTGTAGGGCCTAGTGGAGCTTTCTTT
CASSVGPSGAFF
>TRBJ2-5|NA|TRBV30|NA
TGTGCCTGGATGGGGGGAGGAGGAGAGACCCAGTACTTC
CAWMGGGGETQYF
>TRBJ2-3|NA|TRBV5-1|NA
TGCGCCAGCAGCTTGGATCCGGGGGCCGGGACAGATACGCAGTATTTT
CASSLDPGAGTDTQYF
>TRBJ1-5|NA|TRBV7-2|NA
TGTGCCAGCAGCCTAGACACTAATCAGCCCCAGCATTTT
CASSLDTNQPQHF
>TRBJ1-1|NA|TRBV7-9|TRBD1
TGTGCCAGCAGCGCAAGTATAAGGGACAGCTTGAACACTGAAGCTTTCTTT
CASSASIRDSLNTEAFF
>TRBJ2-1|few|TRBV6-4|TRBD1
TGTGCCAGCAGAGAGGGACAGGGGGAGGGAGATGAGCAGTTCTTC
CASREGQGEGDEQFF
>TRBJ1-1|few|TRBV20-1|NA
TGCAGTGCTAGTAGGGAGGGCGGGATGAACACTGAAGCTTTCTTT
CSASREGGMNTEAFF
>TRBJ1-5|NA|TRBV5-1|TRBD1
TGCGCCAGCAGCTGGTCAGGGGGCGATCAGCCCCAGCATTTT
CASSWSGGDQPQHF
>TRBJ1-5|NA|TRBV10-3|NA
TGTGCCATCAGTGACGAGGGCCCGTATAGCAATCAGCCCCAGCATTTT
CAISDEGPYSNQPQHF
>TRBJ1-1|NA|TRBV9|NA
TGTGCCAGCAGCCCAGGGACGGTCAGGGGAAGCACTGAAGCTTTCTTT
CASSPGTVRGSTEAFF
>TRBJ1-2|once|TRBV5-5|TRBD1
TGTGCCAGCAGCTCGCTACAGGGGGGCATGGTGGATGGCTACACCTTC
CASSSLQGGMVDGYTF
>TRBJ1-3|NA|TRBV6-2/TRBV6-3|TRBD1
TGTGCCAGCAGCTCCGTGGCAGGGGGTGGAAACACCATATATTTT
CASSSVAGGGNTIYF
>TRBJ1-1|NA|TRBV10-1|NA
TGCGCCAGCAGTGAGTCAGGGGGCACTGAAGCTTTCTTT
CASSESGGTEAFF
>TRBJ1-2|NA|TRBV10-3|NA
TGTGCCATCAGTGAGTCTGGGGGCTTCTATGGCTACACCTTC
CAISESGGFYGYTF
>TRBJ1-3|few|TRBV9|NA
TGTGCCAGCAGCGTAGAAGGTATACAAGGAAACACCATATATTTT
CASSVEGIQGNTIYF
>TRBJ2-2|NA|TRBV5-1|NA
TGCGCCAGCAGCTTGGGACAGTTCACCGGGGAGCTGTTTTTT
CASSLGQFTGELFF
>TRBJ1-2|NA|TRBV5-6|NA
TGTGCCAGCAGTTCCGGGACACCCTATGGCTACACCTTC
CASSSGTPYGYTF
>TRBJ1-5|NA|TRBV6-5|NA
TGTGCCAGCAGTTCCGTTAGCAATCAGCCCCAGCATTTT
CASSSVSNQPQHF
>TRBJ2-3|NA|TRBV5-1|TRBD2
TGCGCCAGCAGCTCGACTAGCAGAGGCACAGATACGCAGTATTTT
CASSSTSRGTDTQYF
>TRBJ1-2|NA|TRBV6-5|NA
TGTGCCAGCAGCCACAGGACAAATAACTATGGCTACACCTTC
CASSHRTNNYGYTF
>TRBJ2-3|NA|TRBV7-3|NA
TGTGCCAGCAGCTTATCCGGGGTGGATACGCAGTATTTT
CASSLSGVDTQYF
>TRBJ1-4|NA|TRBV6-1|NA
TGTGCCAGCAGTGCCAAGAGGGGGACCCCCGCCGATTTACTGTTTTTT
CASSAKRGTPADLLFF
>TRBJ1-2|NA|TRBV5-1|TRBD1
TGCGCCAGCAGCGACAATAACAGGGGAAGCATCTATGGCTACACCTTC
CASSDNNRGSIYGYTF